The 20 T cell receptor beta chains presented below share a single source sample, sequenced in a study of blood T cell repertoires in COVID-19 (dated by TCRdb to 2020 to 2021). Library construction relied on the immunoSEQ multiplex PCR assay. Entries here come from immuneACCESS through TCRdb and include only in-frame sequences with V and J called. Some clones fail to appear in such tables; in the studies checked, an unresolved V gene covers under half of the shortfall, and the cause of the remainder is unknown. The sample records tens of thousands of clones, 76% of which are singletons. The top ten constitute more than 20% of the sample. Input material: peripheral blood. These receptors all come from a man in his forties or fifties with active or convalescent COVID-19.

The CDR3 bases are TGTGCCAGCAGCCCCATCGAGCGGGAGGGCGATGAGCAGTTCTTC. Translation gives CASSPIEREGDEQFF. The chain recombines TRBV9 with TRBJ2-1; TRBD2 matches at 10 bases. Trimming at V came to 4 bases and at J to 8 bases, leaving 9 bases not matched to a gene. The germline gives CDR1 SGDLS, CDR2 YYNGEE. This CDR3 has 15 amino acids.

The rearrangement uses TRBV7-3 and TRBJ2-3, with D perhaps TRBD2 (5 bases). CDR1 and CDR2 (germline): SGHTA, FQGTGA. The V end was cut by 0 bases, the J end by 5 bases, with 6 bases between. The CDR3 runs to 13 residues. CDR3 protein: CASSLTRGDTQYF. The CDR3 DNA reads TGTGCCAGCAGCTTAACCCGGGGAGATACGCAGTATTTT.

The chain combines TRBV3-1 (or the pseudogene TRBV3-2) with TRBJ1-6, with 8 bases aligning to TRBD1. Germline V gene data show CDR1 as LGHDT and CDR2 as YNNKEL (reference sequence). The CDR3 totals 17 residues. V gave up 0 bases and J gave up 8 bases; unmatched junction bases: 9. CDR3 bases: TGTGCCAGCAGCCAAGAAGTTCCAGGGGGCGTCGATTCACCCCTCCACTTT. Protein product: CASSQEVPGGVDSPLHF.

The CDR3 region has the DNA TGTGCCTCCCTTGGGACAGTCAGTAAGTTAGATACGCAGTATTTT. Protein: CASLGTVSKLDTQYF. The V gene is TRBV10-3, the J gene TRBJ2-3; 7 bases fit TRBD1. Germline CDR1 is ENHRY and CDR2 is SYGVKD. This CDR3 comprises 15 residues. J was trimmed by 5 bases and V by 11 bases; bases with no gene match: 16.

In regard to this clone: One end of the junction does not line up with germline, which may come from a read error. Here the CDR3 reads CASSLGGRGLLRGEKLFF. In DNA form, the CDR3 reads TGTGCTAGCAGCTTAGGAGGCAGGGGCCTCCTTAGAGGTGAAAAACTGTTTTTT. The V gene is TRBV7-7, the J gene TRBJ1-4; D might be TRBD1 (6 bases). The CDR3 extends over 18 amino acids. From germline, CDR1 is SSHAT and CDR2 FNYEAQ (reference sequence).

The chain recombines TRBV5-1 with TRBJ2-5; 8 nucleotides align to TRBD1. Germline CDR1 reads SGHRS; CDR2 reads YFSETQ. V lost 0 bases, J lost 4 bases, and 2 bases stayed unmatched. The CDR3 is 14 residues long. Here the CDR3 DNA reads TGCGCCAGCAGCTTGGGGCAGGGGGCAGAGACCCAGTACTTC. Its translation: CASSLGQGAETQYF.

CDR3 coding DNA: TGTGCCAGCAGCCAACCAGGGACAGTTGGAAACACCATATATTTT. Protein sequence: CASSQPGTVGNTIYF. The chain combines TRBV5-4 with TRBJ1-3, with 7 bases lining up with TRBD1. Per germline, CDR1 SGHNT and CDR2 YYREEE (reference sequence). Trimming removed 4 bases from V and 3 bases from J; junction bases left unmatched: 7. The CDR3 contains 15 residues.

The V gene is TRBV19, the J gene TRBJ1-1; perhaps TRBD1 as D (6 bases). Germline CDR1 is LNHDA and CDR2 is SQIVND (reference sequence). The CDR3 has 13 amino acids. The CDR3 loop is CPPHVGEGGAAFF. CDR3 sequence (DNA): TGTCCCCCCCACGTGGGGGAGGGGGGGGCAGCTTTCTTT.

The chain combines TRBV4-1 with TRBJ2-3; 8 nucleotides align to TRBD2. This CDR3 has 15 residues. Germline V lookup: CDR1 MGHRA, CDR2 YSYEKL. V was clipped by 0 bases and J by 6 bases; unmatched bases: 5. CDR3 nucleotides: TGCGCCAGCAGCCAAGACGAGCGGGAGCAGGATACGCAGTATTTT. It yields the protein CASSQDEREQDTQYF.

Regarding this clone: One end of the junction varies from germline; a read error may be responsible. Other nucleotide sequences from this sample produce the same CDR3. V and J are TRBV11-1 and TRBJ1-2; possibly TRBD1 for D (5 bases). Per the germline V gene, CDR1 is SGHAT and CDR2 is FQDESV (reference sequence). This CDR3 is 13 amino acids long. Here the CDR3 reads CASSSDNNYGYTF. For the CDR3, the DNA is TGTGCCAGCAGCTCGGACAACAACTATGGTTACACCTTC.

The chain employs TRBV7-9 and TRBJ2-3; 7 nucleotides line up with TRBD2. Looked up from germline, CDR1 is SEHNR and CDR2 is FQNEAQ (reference sequence). This CDR3 contains 14 residues. With V trimmed by 5 bases and J by 5 bases, 7 bases remained unmatched. This CDR3 reads CASSQRGVGDTQYF. As DNA, the CDR3 is TGTGCCAGCAGCCAGCGGGGAGTGGGAGATACGCAGTATTTT.

J is TRBJ1-5 and V is TRBV19; TRBD1 aligns across 9 bases. V lost 6 bases and J lost 2; bases outside the gene matches: 8. The germline CDR1 and CDR2 sequences are LNHDA and SQIVND (reference sequence). This CDR3 comprises 16 residues. The CDR3 here is CASRGPGQGGNQPQHF. The CDR3 DNA reads as TGTGCCAGTAGGGGGCCGGGACAGGGTGGCAATCAGCCCCAGCATTTT.

V usage is TRBV5-5 and J usage is TRBJ1-2; 7 positions match TRBD1. The CDR3 loop spans 14 amino acids. V was clipped by 1 base and J by 6 bases; unmatched bases: 6. Germline V lookup: CDR1 SGHKS, CDR2 YYEKEE (reference sequence). This CDR3 reads CASSLWTGPNGYTF. The CDR3 nucleotides read TGTGCCAGCAGCTTGTGGACAGGTCCAAATGGCTACACCTTC.

This clone was seen a handful of times. The genes are TRBV19 and TRBJ2-2; D perhaps matches TRBD1 (5 bases). This CDR3 has 17 residues. In germline, CDR1 is LNHDA, CDR2 SQIVND (reference sequence). V was cut by 1 base and J by 0 bases, with 12 bases left in between. CDR3 sequence (DNA): TGTGCCAGTAGTATAGCCGTCGACAGAGCGAACACCGGGGAGCTGTTTTTT. It specifies CASSIAVDRANTGELFF.

The V call is TRBV18, the J call TRBJ2-5; D not certain. This CDR3 has 12 amino acids. With 2 bases removed from V and 3 bases from J, the gap between germline ends came to 4 bases. Germline CDR1 and CDR2: KGHSH and LQKENI. This chain's CDR3 is CASSPSKETQYF. In DNA, the CDR3 is TGTGCCAGCTCACCATCTAAAGAGACCCAGTACTTC.

CDR3 sequence reads: CASSPGTNNEQFF. The CDR3 DNA sequence: TGTGCCAGCAGCCCCGGGACAAACAATGAGCAGTTCTTC. This sequence joins TRBV6-5 and TRBJ2-1, with D possibly TRBD1 on 6 matching bases. V lost 6 bases and J 5 bases, leaving 11 bases between the germline ends. Germline V gene data show CDR1 as MNHEY and CDR2 as SVGAGI. The CDR3 sequence is 13 residues long.

The chain has TRBV20-1 and TRBJ1-1; no clear D. V was trimmed by 6 bases and J by 9 bases, leaving 14 bases between them. CDR1 is DFQATT and CDR2 is SNEGSKA in the germline V gene (reference sequence). The CDR3 is 11 residues long. The CDR3 nucleotides read TGCAGTGCCACTCCTGAGCGACAAGCTTTCTTT. As protein: CSATPERQAFF.

V gene TRBV11-2 combines with J gene TRBJ2-2; D might be TRBD1 (7 bases). CDR1 is SGHAT, CDR2 FQNNGV, per germline. V was pared by 5 bases and J by 3 bases, with 10 bases between. There are 14 residues in the CDR3. The CDR3 spells CASSPGGYTGELFF. The CDR3 region has the DNA TGTGCCAGCAGCCCAGGGGGGTACACCGGGGAGCTGTTTTTT. Combining the CDR3 with reference TRBV11-2 and TRBJ2-2 gives the whole variable domain EAGVAQSPRYKIIEKRQSVAFWCNPISGHATLYWYQQILGQGPKLLIQFQNNGVVDDSQLPKDRFSAERLKGVDSTLKIQPAKLEDSAVYLCASSPGGYTGELFFGEGSRLTVL.

This clone was picked up a small number of times. The chain links TRBV7-3 to TRBJ1-2; 8 nucleotides align to TRBD1. Germline CDR1 SGHTA, CDR2 FQGTGA. CDR3 length: 13 residues. V dropped 5 bases and J dropped 4; count of bases not matched to a gene: 3. The CDR3 loop is CASSEGTGYGYTF. In nucleotides, the CDR3 is TGTGCCAGCAGCGAAGGGACAGGCTATGGCTACACCTTC.

The rearrangement links TRBV2 to TRBJ1-4; tentative D call: TRBD1 (6 bases). CDR1 and CDR2 from the germline V gene are SNHLY and FYNNEI. V was shortened by 5 bases and J by 6 bases, with 13 bases between the two germline ends. This CDR3 has 14 residues. The CDR3 is CASSLQGGYEKLFF. The DNA of the CDR3 is TGTGCCAGCAGTCTACAGGGCGGGTATGAAAAACTGTTTTTT.